This T cell receptor beta chain is from a study of blood T cells in healthy people across ages. This CDR3 is built from 12 residues. V lost 7 bases, J lost 3 bases, and 10 bases lay in between. The germline V gene has CDR1 MNHEY and CDR2 SVGAGI. Each sample used at least 7 million PBMCs. The amount of total RNA extracted per sample was at least 6 micrograms. Sample-barcoded 5' priming and a J-beta primer mix drove a second PCR of roughly 6 to 12 cycles. One entry per CDR3 protein results from TCRdb running MiXCR on the 5' RACE reads. Among approximately 810,000 distinct CDR3 sequences listed, 30% to 45% were seen once.

This receptor was taken from a man aged 18-30 years in good health. The specimen was blood. The V call is TRBV6-5, the J call TRBJ2-7, with D unresolved. CDR3 in amino acids: CASKSGGYEQYF. The CDR3 DNA follows: TGTGCCAGCAAGTCAGGTGGCTACGAGCAGTACTTC.